This entry describes one T cell receptor (beta chain). What it recognizes is unknown. These data belong to a study of shared clonotypes between healthy human individuals. As for the study in general: Those who served as donors were a couple of women and three men between the ages of 18 and 49. Points from the study as a whole: Since donors were few, the genetic and exposure-history diversity represented was limited.

Germline V gives CDR1 SNHLY, CDR2 FYNNEI. The length of the CDR3 is 15 residues. V was shortened by 7 bases and J by 3 bases, with 15 bases between the two germline ends. Produced via immunoSEQ multiplex PCR; TCRdb's table is partial and in-frame only. The table has some 500,000 clones, 70% to 80% seen once; the top ten hold approximately 12%. Every one of the donors was a Caucasian adult that lived in Nashville, Tennessee. The source of this sequence is a woman in her 40s in good health. Some clones in this sample may be carry-over from other donors' samples. This chain joins TRBV2 and TRBJ1-4; no definite D call. The sample comprised PBMCs. The chain's CDR3 is CASTPRTTSNEKLFF. The CDR3 region has the DNA TGTGCCAGCACACCGAGAACCACCTCTAATGAAAAACTGTTTTTT.